The clone carrying this TCR beta chain was found a few times. Its antigen is currently unknown. The sample comes from a study of human T cells and chemical hapten exposure. In the study overall: The upper back received 0.01% DPC by patch testing, with results read at 6 days. Study-wide results and caveats: DPC sensitization left the count of TCRs above 1 in 1000 unchanged.

Time point meaning: patch test 2, 6 weeks after DPC sensitization. The treatment denotes: therapeutic diphenylcyclopropenone sensitization with weekly scalp DPC. TCRdb called the RACE reads again in MiXCR, with one record for every CDR3 protein. The sample has roughly 380,000 distinct CDR3 sequences; nearly 6.5% are singletons. Per the germline V gene, CDR1 is MNHNY and CDR2 is SVGAGI (reference sequence). V was clipped by 6 bases and J by 6 bases, with 14 bases between them. CDR3 size: 14 residues. Here the sequenced sample was whole blood, taken in connection with sensitization to the hapten diphenylcyclopropenone (DPC). The chain combines TRBV6-6 with TRBJ1-4; weak D call: TRBD1 (5 bases). The TCR sequence derives from a woman in her late teens or twenties with alopecia areata. Some clones in this sample may be carry-over from other donors' samples. CDR3 sequence reads: CASSRDGGYEKLFF. In DNA form, the CDR3 reads TGTGCCAGCAGCCGGGACGGTGGTTATGAAAAACTGTTTTTT.